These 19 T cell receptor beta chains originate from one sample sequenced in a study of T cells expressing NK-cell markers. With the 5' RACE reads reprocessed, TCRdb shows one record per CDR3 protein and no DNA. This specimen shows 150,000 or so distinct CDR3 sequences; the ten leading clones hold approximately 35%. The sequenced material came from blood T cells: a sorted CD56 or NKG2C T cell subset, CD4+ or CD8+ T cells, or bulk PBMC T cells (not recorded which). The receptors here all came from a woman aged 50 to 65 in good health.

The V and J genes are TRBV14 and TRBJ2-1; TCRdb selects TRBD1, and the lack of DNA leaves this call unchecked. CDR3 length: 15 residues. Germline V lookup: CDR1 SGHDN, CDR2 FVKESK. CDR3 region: CASSLGAVSYNEQFF. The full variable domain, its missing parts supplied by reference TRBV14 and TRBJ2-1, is EAGVTQFPSHSVIEKGQTVTLRCDPISGHDNLYWYRRVMGKEIKFLLHFVKESKQDESGMPNNRFLAERTGGTYSTLKVQPAELEDSGVYFCASSLGAVSYNEQFFGPGTRLTVL.

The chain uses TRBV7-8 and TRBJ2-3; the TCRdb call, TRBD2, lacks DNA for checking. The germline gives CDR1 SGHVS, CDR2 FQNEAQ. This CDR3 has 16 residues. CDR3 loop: CASSLIGTSGTDTQYF.

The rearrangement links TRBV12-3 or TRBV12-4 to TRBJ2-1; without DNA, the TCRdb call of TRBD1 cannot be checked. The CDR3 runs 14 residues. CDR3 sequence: CASSDRFSYNEQFF.

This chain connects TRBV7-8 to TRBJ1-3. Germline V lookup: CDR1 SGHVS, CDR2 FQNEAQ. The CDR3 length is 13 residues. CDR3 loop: CASSLEVGYTIYF.

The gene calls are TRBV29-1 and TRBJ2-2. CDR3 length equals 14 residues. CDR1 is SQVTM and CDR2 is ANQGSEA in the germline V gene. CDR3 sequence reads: CSVEDLGYTGELFF.

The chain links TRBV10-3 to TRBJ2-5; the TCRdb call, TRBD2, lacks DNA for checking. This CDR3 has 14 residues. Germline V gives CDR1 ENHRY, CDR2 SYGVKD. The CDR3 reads CAISLGGLQETQYF.

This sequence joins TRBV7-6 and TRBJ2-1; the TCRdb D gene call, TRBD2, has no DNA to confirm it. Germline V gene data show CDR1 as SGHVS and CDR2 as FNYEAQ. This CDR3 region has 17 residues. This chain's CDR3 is CASSPGTVGEADNEQFF.

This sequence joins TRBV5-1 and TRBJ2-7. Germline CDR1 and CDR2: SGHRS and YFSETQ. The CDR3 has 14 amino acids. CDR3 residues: CASSLGGDSYEQYF.

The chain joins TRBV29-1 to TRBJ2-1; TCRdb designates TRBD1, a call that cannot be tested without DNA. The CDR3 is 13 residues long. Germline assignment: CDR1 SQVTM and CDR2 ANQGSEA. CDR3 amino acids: CSGLPGPYNEQFF.

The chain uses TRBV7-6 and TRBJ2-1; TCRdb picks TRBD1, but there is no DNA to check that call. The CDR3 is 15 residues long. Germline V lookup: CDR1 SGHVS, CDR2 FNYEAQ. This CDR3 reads CASSLAGGRENEQFF.

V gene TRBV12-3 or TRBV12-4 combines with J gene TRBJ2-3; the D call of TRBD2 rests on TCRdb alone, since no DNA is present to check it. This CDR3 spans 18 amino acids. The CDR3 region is CASSLWSSAGGDTDTQYF.

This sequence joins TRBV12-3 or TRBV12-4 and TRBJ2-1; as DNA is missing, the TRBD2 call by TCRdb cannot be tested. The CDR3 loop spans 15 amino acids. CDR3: CASSLKAGAYNEQFF.

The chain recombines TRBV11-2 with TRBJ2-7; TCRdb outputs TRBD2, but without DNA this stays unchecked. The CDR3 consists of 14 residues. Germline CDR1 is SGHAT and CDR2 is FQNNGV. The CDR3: CASRNLAGVYEQYF. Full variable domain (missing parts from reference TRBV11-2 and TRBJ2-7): EAGVAQSPRYKIIEKRQSVAFWCNPISGHATLYWYQQILGQGPKLLIQFQNNGVVDDSQLPKDRFSAERLKGVDSTLKIQPAKLEDSAVYLCASRNLAGVYEQYFGPGTRLTVT.

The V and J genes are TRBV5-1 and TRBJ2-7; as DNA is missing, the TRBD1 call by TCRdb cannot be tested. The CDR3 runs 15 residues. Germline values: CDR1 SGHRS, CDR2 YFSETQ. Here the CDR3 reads CASSFNSEGGYEQYF.

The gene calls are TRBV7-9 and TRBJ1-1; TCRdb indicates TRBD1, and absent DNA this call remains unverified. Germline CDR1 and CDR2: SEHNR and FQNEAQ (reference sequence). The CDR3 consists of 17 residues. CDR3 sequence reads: CASSFDYKTGRYTEAFF. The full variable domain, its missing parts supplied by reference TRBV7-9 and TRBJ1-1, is DTGVSQNPRHKITKRGQNVTFRCDPISEHNRLYWYRQTLGQGPEFLTYFQNEAQLEKSRLLSDRFSAERPKGSFSTLEIQRTEQGDSAMYLCASSFDYKTGRYTEAFFGQGTRLTVV.

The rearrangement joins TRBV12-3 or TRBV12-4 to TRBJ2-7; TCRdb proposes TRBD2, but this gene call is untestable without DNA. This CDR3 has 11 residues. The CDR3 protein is CASSEGLLKYF.

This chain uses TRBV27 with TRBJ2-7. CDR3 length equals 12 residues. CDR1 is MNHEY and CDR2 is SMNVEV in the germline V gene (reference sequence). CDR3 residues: CASRHSNYEQYF.

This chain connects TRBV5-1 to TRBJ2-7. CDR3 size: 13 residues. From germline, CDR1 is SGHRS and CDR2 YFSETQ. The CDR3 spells CASSLGSSLEQYF.

The CDR3 here is CAVRDTGTSGANVLTF. The chain is built from TRBV7-9 and TRBJ2-6; TCRdb calls TRBD1, which cannot be checked without DNA. CDR1 SEHNR and CDR2 FQNEAQ come from the germline V gene (reference sequence). The CDR3 length is 16 residues.